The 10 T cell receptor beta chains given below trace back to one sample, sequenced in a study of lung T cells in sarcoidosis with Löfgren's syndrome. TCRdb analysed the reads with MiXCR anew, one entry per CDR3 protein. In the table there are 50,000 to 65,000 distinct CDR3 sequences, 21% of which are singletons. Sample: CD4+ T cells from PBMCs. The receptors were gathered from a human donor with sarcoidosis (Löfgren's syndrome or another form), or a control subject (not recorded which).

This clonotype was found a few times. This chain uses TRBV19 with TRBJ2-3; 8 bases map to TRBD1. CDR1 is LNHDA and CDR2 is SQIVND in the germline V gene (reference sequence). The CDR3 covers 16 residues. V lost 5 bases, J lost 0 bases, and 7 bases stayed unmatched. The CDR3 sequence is CASSRAQGGSTDTQYF. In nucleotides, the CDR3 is TGTGCCAGTAGTCGAGCACAGGGGGGTAGCACAGATACGCAGTATTTT.

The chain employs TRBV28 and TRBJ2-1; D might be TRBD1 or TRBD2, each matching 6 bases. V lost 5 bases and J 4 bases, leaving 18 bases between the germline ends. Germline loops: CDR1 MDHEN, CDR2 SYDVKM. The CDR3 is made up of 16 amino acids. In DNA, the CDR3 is TGTGCCAGCAGTCCATTGGGGGCTAGCGTTTACAATGAGCAGTTCTTC. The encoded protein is CASSPLGASVYNEQFF.

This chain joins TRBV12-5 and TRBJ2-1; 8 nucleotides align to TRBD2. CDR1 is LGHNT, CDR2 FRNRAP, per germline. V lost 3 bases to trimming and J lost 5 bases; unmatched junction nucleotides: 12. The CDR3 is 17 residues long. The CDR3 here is CASGFEETSGLNNEQFF. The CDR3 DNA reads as TGTGCTAGTGGTTTCGAGGAAACTAGCGGTTTAAACAATGAGCAGTTCTTC.

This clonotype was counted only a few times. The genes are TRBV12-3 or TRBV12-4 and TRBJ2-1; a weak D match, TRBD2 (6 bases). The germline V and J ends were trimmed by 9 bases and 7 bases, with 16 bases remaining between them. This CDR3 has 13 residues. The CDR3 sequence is CARIQRGANEQFF. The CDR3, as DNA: TGTGCCAGGATACAGCGCGGGGCGAATGAGCAGTTCTTC.

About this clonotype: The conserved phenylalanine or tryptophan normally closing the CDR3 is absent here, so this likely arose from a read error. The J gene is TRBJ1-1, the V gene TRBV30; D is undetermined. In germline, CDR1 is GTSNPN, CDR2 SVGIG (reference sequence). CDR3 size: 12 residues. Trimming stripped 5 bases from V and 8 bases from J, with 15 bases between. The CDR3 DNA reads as TGTGCCTGGGTCAGTACAGCGGCCGAAGCTTTCCTT. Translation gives CAWVSTAAEAFL.

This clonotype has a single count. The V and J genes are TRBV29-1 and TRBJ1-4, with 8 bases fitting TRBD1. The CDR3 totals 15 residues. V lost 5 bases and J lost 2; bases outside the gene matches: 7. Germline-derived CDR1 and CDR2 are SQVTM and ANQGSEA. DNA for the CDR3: TGCAGCGTTCGTCACAGGGGGTTGACTAATGAAAAACTGTTTTTT. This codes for CSVRHRGLTNEKLFF.

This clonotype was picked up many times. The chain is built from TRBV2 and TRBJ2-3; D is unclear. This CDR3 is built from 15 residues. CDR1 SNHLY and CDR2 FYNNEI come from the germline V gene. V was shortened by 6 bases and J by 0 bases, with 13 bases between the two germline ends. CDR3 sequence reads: CASRTLYGSTDTQYF. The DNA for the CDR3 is TGTGCCAGCAGGACCCTTTACGGGAGCACAGATACGCAGTATTTT.

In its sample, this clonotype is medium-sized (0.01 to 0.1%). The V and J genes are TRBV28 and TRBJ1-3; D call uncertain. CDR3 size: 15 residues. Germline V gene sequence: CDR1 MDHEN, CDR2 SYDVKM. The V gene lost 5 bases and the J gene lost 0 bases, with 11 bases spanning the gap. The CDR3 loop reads CASSIRRSSGNTIYF. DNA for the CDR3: TGTGCCAGCAGTATAAGGAGAAGCTCTGGAAACACCATATATTTT. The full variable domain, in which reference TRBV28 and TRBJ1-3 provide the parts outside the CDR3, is DVKVTQSSRYLVKRTGEKVFLECVQDMDHENMFWYRQDPGLGLRLIYFSYDVKMKEKGDIPEGYSVSREKKERFSLILESASTNQTSMYLCASSIRRSSGNTIYFGEGSWLTVV.

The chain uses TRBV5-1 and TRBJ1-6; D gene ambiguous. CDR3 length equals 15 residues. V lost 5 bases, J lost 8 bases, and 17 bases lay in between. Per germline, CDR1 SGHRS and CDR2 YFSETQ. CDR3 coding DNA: TGCGCCAGCAGTGAGATGAGCGACCCTTATTCACCCCTCCACTTT. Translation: CASSEMSDPYSPLHF.

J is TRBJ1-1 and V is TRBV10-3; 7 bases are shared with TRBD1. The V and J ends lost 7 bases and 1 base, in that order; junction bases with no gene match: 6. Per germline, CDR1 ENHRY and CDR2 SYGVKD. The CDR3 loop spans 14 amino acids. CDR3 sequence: CAIKPGQQNTEAFF. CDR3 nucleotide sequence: TGTGCCATCAAACCGGGACAGCAGAACACTGAAGCTTTCTTT.